The 14 T cell receptor beta chains in this list originate from one sample, sequenced in a study of Graves' ophthalmopathy and Graves' hyperthyroidism. RNA transcripts were the template, and TCR beta CDR3 regions were amplified from them. HTBI primers were used in a first-round RT-PCR, which preceded a second-round multiplex PCR. TCRdb called the multiplex PCR reads again in MiXCR, with one record for every CDR3 protein. The sample consists of around 1.1 million distinct CDR3 sequences, 35% to 40% of them appearing once. The specimen sequenced was peripheral blood or thyroid tissue (not recorded which). Receptor source: an adult man with Graves' hyperthyroidism.

This chain joins TRBV9 and TRBJ1-4; 10 nucleotides agree with TRBD1. This CDR3 is 17 amino acids long. V was pared by 4 bases and J by 7 bases, with 13 bases of the junction left unmatched. Per germline, CDR1 SGDLS and CDR2 YYNGEE. The CDR3 DNA reads as TGTGCCAGCAGCCCACGCGGGGGACAGGGGCTAAGTGAAAAACTGTTTTTT. Amino acid sequence: CASSPRGGQGLSEKLFF. Drawing the rest from reference TRBV9 and TRBJ1-4, the complete variable domain is DSGVTQTPKHLITATGQRVTLRCSPRSGDLSVYWYQQSLDQGLQFLIQYYNGEERAKGNILERFSAQQFPDLHSELNLSSLELGDSALYFCASSPRGGQGLSEKLFFGSGTQLSVL.

This clonotype was seen at least ten times. This chain connects TRBV20-1 to TRBJ2-7, with D perhaps TRBD1 (6 bases). This CDR3 spans 13 amino acids. Germline V gene data show CDR1 as DFQATT and CDR2 as SNEGSKA (reference sequence). Trimming removed 4 bases at V and 3 bases at J, with 13 bases between. CDR3 loop: CSAILGGGYEQYF. The CDR3 DNA follows: TGCAGTGCTATCCTTGGGGGCGGCTACGAGCAGTACTTC.

The chain links TRBV9 to TRBJ1-5; D possibly corresponds to TRBD1 (5 bases). Germline CDR1 and CDR2: SGDLS and YYNGEE. This CDR3 is 15 amino acids long. V was cut by 0 bases and J by 3 bases, with 10 bases left in between. The CDR3 loop reads CASSVDGGTNQPQHF. The CDR3 DNA follows: TGTGCCAGCAGCGTAGACGGGGGGACCAATCAGCCCCAGCATTTT.

This clonotype showed up just a few times. V is TRBV7-9 and J is TRBJ1-1; D is uncertain. Between the trimmed V and J ends, which lost 5 bases and 7 bases, there was a span of 14 bases. The V gene's germline CDR1 is SEHNR and CDR2 FQNEAQ (reference sequence). CDR3 length: 13 amino acids. Here the CDR3 DNA reads TGTGCCAGCAGCCCGGCGAGGAGCGGTGAAGCTTTCTTT. Translated, it gives CASSPARSGEAFF.

In this sample, this clonotype turned up a few times. The chain uses TRBV28 and TRBJ1-1; D is unclear. Germline V gives CDR1 MDHEN, CDR2 SYDVKM. V shed 4 bases and J shed 6 bases, with 12 bases lying between them. There are 13 residues in the CDR3. CDR3 residues: CASSSRHPSEAFF. The CDR3 DNA follows: TGTGCCAGCAGTTCCCGACACCCTTCTGAAGCTTTCTTT. The variable domain in full, with the rest retrieved from reference TRBV28 and TRBJ1-1, is DVKVTQSSRYLVKRTGEKVFLECVQDMDHENMFWYRQDPGLGLRLIYFSYDVKMKEKGDIPEGYSVSREKKERFSLILESASTNQTSMYLCASSSRHPSEAFFGQGTRLTVV.

V usage is TRBV6-6 and J usage is TRBJ2-7; 10 nucleotides match TRBD2. CDR1 is MNHNY, CDR2 SVGAGI, per germline (reference sequence). The CDR3 runs 16 residues. The V and J ends lost 0 bases and 3 bases, in that order; junction bases with no gene match: 5. CDR3 amino acids: CASSYSRASGGYEQYF. In nucleotides, the CDR3 is TGTGCCAGCAGTTACTCGAGGGCTAGCGGGGGCTACGAGCAGTACTTC.

This clonotype was found many times. This rearrangement joins TRBV5-8 to TRBJ1-1; weak D call: TRBD1 (5 bases). Looked up from germline, CDR1 is SGHTS and CDR2 is YDEGEE. The CDR3 length is 12 residues. V dropped 2 bases and J dropped 6 bases, with 8 bases sitting between them. This chain's CDR3 is CASSLAGPEAFF. CDR3 nucleotide sequence: TGTGCCAGCAGCTTAGCAGGGCCTGAAGCTTTCTTT.

In DNA, the CDR3 is TGTGCCAGCAGCCTAAACGGACTAGCGGGAGGTCATGAGACCCAGTACTTC. As protein: CASSLNGLAGGHETQYF. The chain combines TRBV7-9 with TRBJ2-5, with 14 bases that match TRBD2. CDR1 and CDR2 from the germline V gene are SEHNR and FQNEAQ (reference sequence). The CDR3 is made up of 17 amino acids. Trimming cost V 5 bases and J 5 bases; bases outside gene matches: 10. The entire variable domain, with the rest obtained from reference TRBV7-9 and TRBJ2-5, is as follows: DTGVSQNPRHKITKRGQNVTFRCDPISEHNRLYWYRQTLGQGPEFLTYFQNEAQLEKSRLLSDRFSAERPKGSFSTLEIQRTEQGDSAMYLCASSLNGLAGGHETQYFGPGTRLLVL.

This clonotype was found a few times. The genes are TRBV5-5 and TRBJ1-1; 7 bases are shared with TRBD1. Germline loops: CDR1 SGHKS, CDR2 YYEKEE (reference sequence). The V gene end was trimmed by 2 bases and the J gene end by 5 bases; junction bases not matched to a gene: 6. The CDR3 loop spans 14 amino acids. CDR3 sequence: CASSFGDRETEAFF. Written as DNA, the CDR3 is TGTGCCAGCAGCTTCGGTGACAGGGAGACTGAAGCTTTCTTT.

This clonotype was counted many times. V is TRBV25-1 and J is TRBJ2-5, with D perhaps TRBD1 (5 bases). V dropped 3 bases and J dropped 1 base, with 9 bases sitting between them. Germline-derived CDR1 and CDR2 are MGHDK and SYGVNS. This CDR3 region has 14 residues. The CDR3 reads CASSETAAQETQYF. The CDR3 DNA follows: TGTGCCAGCAGTGAGACAGCCGCCCAAGAGACCCAGTACTTC.

The sample holds many counts of this clonotype. This chain joins TRBV7-8 and TRBJ1-1; D is uncertain. Deletions cut 2 bases from V and 8 bases from J, with 15 bases between. The CDR3 covers 14 residues. CDR1 and CDR2 from the germline V gene are SGHVS and FQNEAQ. The CDR3 region has the DNA TGTGCCAGCAGCTTACTTGTATCAGGTGGGGAAGCTTTCTTT. It encodes CASSLLVSGGEAFF.

This clonotype was detected once. The rearrangement links TRBV10-3 to TRBJ1-2, with TRBD1 matching 8 bases. Germline CDR1 is ENHRY and CDR2 is SYGVKD. CDR3 length equals 14 residues. V gave up 10 bases and J gave up 5 bases; unmatched junction bases: 12. CDR3 protein: CATHPGQVPYGYTF. The CDR3 DNA reads as TGTGCCACTCACCCGGGACAGGTCCCATATGGCTACACCTTC.

V gene TRBV6-2 or TRBV6-3 combines with J gene TRBJ1-6; D is undetermined. The CDR3 has 14 amino acids. Between the trimmed V and J ends, which lost 2 bases and 8 bases, there was a span of 10 bases. Germline V CDR1 and CDR2: MNHEY, SVGEGT. Here the CDR3 reads CASSYDGRYSPLHF. CDR3 nucleotides: TGTGCCAGCAGTTACGACGGGAGGTATTCACCCCTCCACTTT.

The chain links TRBV25-1 to TRBJ1-2, with D tentatively TRBD1 (6 bases). With 8 bases removed from V and 3 bases from J, the gap between germline ends came to 22 bases. Germline V gene sequence: CDR1 MGHDK, CDR2 SYGVNS. The CDR3 is 16 amino acids. CDR3 protein: CASGTGQRATDYGYTF. The CDR3, as DNA: TGTGCCAGCGGGACCGGACAGCGGGCTACTGACTATGGCTACACCTTC.